This TCR beta chain was captured in a study of resident and recirculating memory T cells in vitiligo. Study context: Genomic DNA was extracted from whole homogenized samples, with no cell sorting.

General study results and limits: TCR sequences were not conserved across biopsy sites or patients.

Assay: immunoSEQ multiplex PCR; the TCRdb copy retains only in-frame clones and omits some. The profile covers 40,000 to 50,000 clones, with around nine tenths appearing a single time and 4.5% taken by the ten largest. Looked up from germline, CDR1 is MRHNA and CDR2 is SNTAGT. V lost 2 bases, J lost 5 bases, and 13 bases lay in between. The CDR3 sequence is 16 residues long. No patient showed confetti depigmentation, a clinical sign of active disease. Patients had received no treatment within the previous three months. About this clone: Its antigen is unknown.

The receptor was derived from a male donor with vitiligo. The source material was blood. The J gene is TRBJ1-6, the V gene TRBV6-4; the D gene is possibly TRBD1 (5 bases). This CDR3 is CASSDVRGGNNSPLHF. CDR3 nucleotides: TGTGCCAGCAGTGACGTACGGGGGGGAAATAATTCACCCCTCCACTTT.